This T cell receptor beta chain was observed in a study of shared clonotypes between healthy human individuals. Study results and caveats: Measured sharing among donors was expected to vary with sequencing depth.

CDR3 length: 15 amino acids. V lost 0 bases and J lost 0, with 10 bases in between. The V gene's germline CDR1 is SGHRS and CDR2 YFSETQ. Method: immunoSEQ multiplex PCR; TCRdb's copy keeps in-frame clones and lacks some. This table holds 2 million to 3 million clones, 80% to 95% found once. Of note for this clone: What it binds is not known.

The sequence was collected from a man aged 18-30 years in good health. Some clones in this sample may be carry-over from other donors' samples. The sample comprised naive CD4+ T cells from PBMCs. Subset described: CD45RA+ positively selected. V usage is TRBV5-1 and J usage is TRBJ2-7, with D maybe TRBD2 (6 bases). As DNA, the CDR3 is TGCGCCAGCAGCTTGGTTAGCGGACTCTCCTACGAGCAGTACTTC. Amino acids: CASSLVSGLSYEQYF.